This T cell receptor (beta chain) derives from a study of T-cell memory formation after mild COVID-19. From the 5' RACE reads, TCRdb called clonotypes with MiXCR, one entry per CDR3 protein. The sample yields 80,000 to 130,000 distinct CDR3 sequences, around 10% seen once. Between the trimmed V and J ends, which lost 3 bases and 4 bases, there was a span of 9 bases. The CDR3 spans 13 residues. Points from the study as a whole: Pre-infection memory harbored some responding clones, suggesting cross-reactive memory joined. Most CD4+ clones that shrank were in CM and EM, while CD8+ ones turned up in EMRA. Later expanders leaned CD4+, whereas clones that contracted between day 15 and 85 were balanced CD4/CD8.

There are a few counts of this clonotype. As yet, its antigen is unknown. The source material was PBMCs or a T cell subset sorted from them (not recorded which). The chain recombines TRBV12-3 or TRBV12-4 with TRBJ1-2; D perhaps matches TRBD1 (6 bases). The source is a man between 18 and 35 years old who had mild COVID-19 (a few samples of this study predate the infection). Cell type and time point are not known. CDR3 sequence: CASSLGRGYGYTF. The CDR3 bases are TGTGCCAGCAGTTTGGGCAGGGGCTATGGCTACACCTTC.